This TCR beta chain was captured in a study of blood T cell repertoires in COVID-19. The CDR3 extends over 16 amino acids. After removal of 2 bases from V and 3 bases from J, the junction contained 8 bases not matched to a gene. In germline, CDR1 is SGHRS, CDR2 YFSETQ. Only in-frame clones appear in the TCRdb table, and some are missing; sequencing was by immunoSEQ multiplex PCR. The table lists roughly 24,000 clones, 80% to 95% of them singletons, with around 2% in the top ten. The origin of this receptor is a human donor in a cohort sampled during active COVID-19. The rearrangement joins TRBV5-1 to TRBJ2-3; 8 bases map to TRBD1. The sequencing sample was made of peripheral blood. The CDR3 DNA is TGCGCCAGCAGCTTAGGGACAGGTTCTGGGACAGATACGCAGTATTTT. Protein: CASSLGTGSGTDTQYF. Filled out from reference TRBV5-1 and TRBJ2-3, the complete variable domain reads KAGVTQTPRYLIKTRGQQVTLSCSPISGHRSVSWYQQTPGQGLQFLFEYFSETQRNKGNFPGRFSGRQFSNSRSEMNVSTLELGDSALYLCASSLGTGSGTDTQYFGPGTRLTVL.